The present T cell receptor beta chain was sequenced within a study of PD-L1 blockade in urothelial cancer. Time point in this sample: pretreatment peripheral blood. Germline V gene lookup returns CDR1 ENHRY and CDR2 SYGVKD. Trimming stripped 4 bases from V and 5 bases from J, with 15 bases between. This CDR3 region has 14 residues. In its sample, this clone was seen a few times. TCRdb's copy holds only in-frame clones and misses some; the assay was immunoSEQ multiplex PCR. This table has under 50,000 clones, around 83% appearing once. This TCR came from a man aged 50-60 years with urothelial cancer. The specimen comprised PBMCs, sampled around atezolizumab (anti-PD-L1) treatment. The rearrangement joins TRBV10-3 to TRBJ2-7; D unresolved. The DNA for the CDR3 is TGTGCCATCAGTGGTTTTTCGGGTACGGACGAGCAGTACTTC. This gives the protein CAISGFSGTDEQYF.